The 10 T cell receptor beta chains below were found in one sample sequenced in a study of blood T cell repertoires in COVID-19. Sequenced by immunoSEQ multiplex PCR; TCRdb stores in-frame clones only, minus some. The sample lists around 200,000 clones; approximately 84% were seen once. The sequencing input was peripheral blood. These receptors were obtained from a woman of 80 years or more with acute or convalescent COVID-19.

The V and J genes are TRBV2 and TRBJ1-1; TRBD1 is a possible D gene (6 bases). The germline V gene encodes CDR1 SNHLY and CDR2 FYNNEI. The ends were cut back, 7 bases at V and 5 bases at J, with 14 bases in the middle. This CDR3 has 13 amino acids. The CDR3 DNA sequence: TGTGCCAGCAAGGGACACGGGGGGACTGAAGCTTTCTTT. It encodes CASKGHGGTEAFF.

V usage is TRBV30 and J usage is TRBJ1-1; D gene uncertain. The CDR3 sequence is 13 residues long. Trimming pared 5 bases from V and 3 bases from J, leaving 13 bases between. Germline lookup yields CDR1 GTSNPN and CDR2 SVGIG (reference sequence). The CDR3 loop reads CAWRVRLDTEAFF. CDR3 nucleotides: TGTGCCTGGCGCGTTCGTCTGGACACTGAAGCTTTCTTT.

The chain's CDR3 is CASSLTHALPEQFF. CDR3 coding DNA: TGTGCCAGCAGCTTAACCCACGCGCTTCCTGAGCAGTTCTTC. V is TRBV7-3 and J is TRBJ2-1, with D hard to call. Germline V gene lookup returns CDR1 SGHTA and CDR2 FQGTGA. This CDR3 has 14 residues. V was trimmed by 0 bases and J by 9 bases, leaving 12 bases between them.

The CDR3 spells CASSLIPGSSYNEQFF. CDR3 in DNA: TGTGCCAGCAGCTTAATTCCGGGGAGCTCCTACAATGAGCAGTTCTTC. The chain uses TRBV7-3 and TRBJ2-1, with a possible D match to TRBD2 (5 bases). CDR3 length: 16 amino acids. Germline loops: CDR1 SGHTA, CDR2 FQGTGA. V shed 1 base and J shed 0 bases, with 10 bases lying between them.

This clone was counted only a few times. In the same sample, other DNA sequences code for this CDR3. The genes are TRBV12-3 or TRBV12-4 and TRBJ2-7, with D uncertain. This CDR3 has 12 amino acids. Trimming left V 5 bases short and J 1 base short, with 6 bases between. CDR3 coding DNA: TGTGCCAGCAGTAGACTGTCCTACGAGCAGTACTTC. Residues: CASSRLSYEQYF.

The rearrangement joins TRBV14 to TRBJ2-1, with a possible D match to TRBD2 (5 bases). CDR3 length: 12 amino acids. Trimming left V 4 bases short and J 9 bases short, with 10 bases between. Germline values: CDR1 SGHDN, CDR2 FVKESK. The CDR3 region is CASSREFGEQFF. The CDR3 DNA reads as TGTGCCAGCAGCCGGGAGTTTGGTGAGCAGTTCTTC.

The rearrangement links TRBV6-5 to TRBJ1-1, with D perhaps matching TRBD1 (5 bases). CDR3 length equals 14 residues. CDR1 MNHEY and CDR2 SVGAGI come from the germline V gene. V lost 8 bases, J lost 5 bases, and 18 bases lay in between. CDR3 DNA sequence: TGTGCCAGCTCACCAGGGTCGATGGGAACTGAAGCTTTCTTT. The encoded protein is CASSPGSMGTEAFF.

Remarks on this clone: The sample holds other DNA sequences that translate to the same CDR3. The chain combines TRBV6-5 with TRBJ2-7, with D hard to call. Trimming shortened V by 6 bases and J by 3 bases, and 9 bases separated the two germline ends. From germline, CDR1 is MNHEY and CDR2 SVGAGI. The CDR3 totals 12 residues. In DNA form, the CDR3 reads TGTGCCAGCAGAACGACAAGCTACGAGCAGTACTTC. This gives the protein CASRTTSYEQYF.

The table lists this clone with a count of one. The V call is TRBV9, the J call TRBJ2-5; TRBD2 agrees at 8 bases. With 0 bases clipped from V and 3 bases from J, the junction kept 10 bases outside the gene matches. The CDR3 consists of 17 residues. CDR1 is SGDLS, CDR2 YYNGEE, per germline. CDR3 residues: CASSVGWAGGLEETQYF. CDR3 coding DNA: TGTGCCAGCAGCGTAGGATGGGCGGGGGGACTAGAAGAGACCCAGTACTTC. Supplemented by reference TRBV9 and TRBJ2-5, the full variable domain reads DSGVTQTPKHLITATGQRVTLRCSPRSGDLSVYWYQQSLDQGLQFLIQYYNGEERAKGNILERFSAQQFPDLHSELNLSSLELGDSALYFCASSVGWAGGLEETQYFGPGTRLLVL.

The J gene is TRBJ2-7, the V gene TRBV3-1 (or the pseudogene TRBV3-2), with 7 bases lining up with TRBD1. Germline V lookup: CDR1 LGHDT, CDR2 YNNKEL (reference sequence). Unmatched junction bases numbered 14, after V lost 4 bases and J lost 5 bases. The CDR3 covers 16 residues. The CDR3 here is CASSRDRVGVIHEQYF. Here the CDR3 DNA reads TGTGCCAGCAGCCGCGACAGGGTGGGTGTGATCCACGAGCAGTACTTC.